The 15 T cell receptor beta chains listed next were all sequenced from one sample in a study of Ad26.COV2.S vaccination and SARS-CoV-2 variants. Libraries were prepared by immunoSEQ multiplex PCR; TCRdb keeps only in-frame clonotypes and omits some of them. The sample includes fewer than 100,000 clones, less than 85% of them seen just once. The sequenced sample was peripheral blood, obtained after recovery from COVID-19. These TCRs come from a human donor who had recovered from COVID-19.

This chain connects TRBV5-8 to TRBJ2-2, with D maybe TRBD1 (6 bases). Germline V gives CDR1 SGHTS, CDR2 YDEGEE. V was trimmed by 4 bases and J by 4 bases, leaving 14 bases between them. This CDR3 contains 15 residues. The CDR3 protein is CASSPTGLGTGELFF. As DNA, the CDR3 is TGTGCCAGCAGCCCGACAGGCCTGGGCACCGGGGAGCTGTTTTTT. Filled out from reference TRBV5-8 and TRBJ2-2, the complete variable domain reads EAGVTQSPTHLIKTRGQQATLRCSPISGHTSVYWYQQALGLGLQFLLWYDEGEERNRGNFPPRFSGRQFPNYSSELNVNALELEDSALYLCASSPTGLGTGELFFGEGSRLTVL.

CDR3 DNA: TGTGCCAGCAGCTCGCCGCCCACCCCGGGAAACACCATATATTTT. Translating gives CASSSPPTPGNTIYF. J is TRBJ1-3 and V is TRBV9; D is unresolved. The CDR3 is made up of 15 amino acids. Trimming took 4 bases from V and 4 from J, leaving 15 bases between them. Germline V gene sequence: CDR1 SGDLS, CDR2 YYNGEE.

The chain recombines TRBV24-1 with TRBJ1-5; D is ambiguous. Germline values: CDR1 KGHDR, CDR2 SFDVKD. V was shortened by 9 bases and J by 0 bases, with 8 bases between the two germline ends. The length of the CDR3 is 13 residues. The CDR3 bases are TGTGCCACCGGAGGTGCTAGCAATCAGCCCCAGCATTTT. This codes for CATGGASNQPQHF.

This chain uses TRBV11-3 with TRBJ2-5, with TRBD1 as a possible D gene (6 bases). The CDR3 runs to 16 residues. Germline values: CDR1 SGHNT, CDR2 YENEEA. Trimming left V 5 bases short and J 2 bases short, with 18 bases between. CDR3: CASSERQVNGQETQYF. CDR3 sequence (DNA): TGTGCCAGCAGCGAACGACAGGTTAATGGACAAGAGACCCAGTACTTC.

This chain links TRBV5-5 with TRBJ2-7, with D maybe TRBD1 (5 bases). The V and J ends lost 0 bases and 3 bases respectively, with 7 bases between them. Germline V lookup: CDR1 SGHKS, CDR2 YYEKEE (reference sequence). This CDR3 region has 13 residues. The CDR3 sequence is CASSLVDSYEQYF. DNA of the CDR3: TGTGCCAGCAGCTTGGTAGACAGCTACGAGCAGTACTTC.

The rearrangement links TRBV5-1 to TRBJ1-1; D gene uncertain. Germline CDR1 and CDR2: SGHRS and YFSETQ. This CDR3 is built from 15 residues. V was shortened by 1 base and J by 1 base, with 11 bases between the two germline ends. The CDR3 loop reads CASSLLTPKNTEAFF. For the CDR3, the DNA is TGCGCCAGCAGCTTGTTAACACCAAAGAACACTGAAGCTTTCTTT.

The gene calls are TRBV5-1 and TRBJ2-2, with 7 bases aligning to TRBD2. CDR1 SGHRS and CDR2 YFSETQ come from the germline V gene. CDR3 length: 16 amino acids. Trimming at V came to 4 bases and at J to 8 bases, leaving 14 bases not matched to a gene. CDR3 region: CASSPGLWGAEGELFF. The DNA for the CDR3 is TGCGCCAGCAGCCCGGGACTATGGGGAGCAGAAGGGGAGCTGTTTTTT.

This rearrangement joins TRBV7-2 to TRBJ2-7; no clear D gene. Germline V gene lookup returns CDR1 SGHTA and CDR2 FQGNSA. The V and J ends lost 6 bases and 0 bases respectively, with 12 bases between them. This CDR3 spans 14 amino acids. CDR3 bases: TGTGCCAGCAGAGAGGTTAAGGTCTCCTACGAGCAGTACTTC. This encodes CASREVKVSYEQYF.

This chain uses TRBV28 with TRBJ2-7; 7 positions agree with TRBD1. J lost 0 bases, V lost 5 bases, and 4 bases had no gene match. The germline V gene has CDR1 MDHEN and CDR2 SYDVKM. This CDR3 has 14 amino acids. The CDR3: CASSTGTDSYEQYF. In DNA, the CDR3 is TGTGCCAGCAGTACCGGGACAGACTCCTACGAGCAGTACTTC.

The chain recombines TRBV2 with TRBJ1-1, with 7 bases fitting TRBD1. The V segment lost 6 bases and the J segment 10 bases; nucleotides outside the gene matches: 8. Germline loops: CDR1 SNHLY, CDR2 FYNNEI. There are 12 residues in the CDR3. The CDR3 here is CASRLPTGRAFF. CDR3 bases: TGTGCCAGCAGACTACCGACAGGGAGAGCTTTCTTT. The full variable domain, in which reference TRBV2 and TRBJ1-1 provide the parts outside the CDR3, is EPEVTQTPSHQVTQMGQEVILRCVPISNHLYFYWYRQILGQKVEFLVSFYNNEISEKSEIFDDQFSVERPDGSNFTLKIRSTKLEDSAMYFCASRLPTGRAFFGQGTRLTVV.

The CDR3 here is CASRVKGDPNYGYTF. The DNA for the CDR3 is TGTGCCAGCAGGGTTAAGGGGGATCCGAACTATGGCTACACCTTC. V and J are TRBV6-5 and TRBJ1-2, with D perhaps TRBD1 (6 bases). Germline assignment: CDR1 MNHEY and CDR2 SVGAGI. Trimming cost V 6 bases and J 2 bases, with 16 bases left between them. The CDR3 spans 15 residues.

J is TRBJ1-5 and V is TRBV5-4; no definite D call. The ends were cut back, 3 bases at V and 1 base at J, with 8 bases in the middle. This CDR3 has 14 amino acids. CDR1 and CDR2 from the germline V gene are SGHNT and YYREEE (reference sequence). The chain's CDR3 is CASSSAGSNQPQHF. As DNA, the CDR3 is TGTGCCAGCAGCTCTGCGGGGAGCAATCAGCCCCAGCATTTT.

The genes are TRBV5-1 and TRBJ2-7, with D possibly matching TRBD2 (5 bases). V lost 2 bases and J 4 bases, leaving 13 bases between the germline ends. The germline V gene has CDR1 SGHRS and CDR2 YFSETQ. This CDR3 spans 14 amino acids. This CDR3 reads CASSFQTSGYEQYF. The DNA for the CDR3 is TGCGCCAGCAGCTTTCAAACTAGTGGGTACGAGCAGTACTTC.

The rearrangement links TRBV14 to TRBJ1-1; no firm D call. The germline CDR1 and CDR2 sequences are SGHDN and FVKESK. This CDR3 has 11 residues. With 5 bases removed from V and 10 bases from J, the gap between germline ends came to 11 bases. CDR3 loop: CASSDGPRAFF. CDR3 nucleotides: TGTGCCAGCAGCGACGGACCAAGAGCTTTCTTT.

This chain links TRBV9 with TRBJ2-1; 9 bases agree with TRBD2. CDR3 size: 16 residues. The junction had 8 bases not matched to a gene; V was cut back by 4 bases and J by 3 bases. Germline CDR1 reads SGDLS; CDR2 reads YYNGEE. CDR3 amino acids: CASSLTGTSYYNEQFF. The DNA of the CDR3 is TGTGCCAGCAGCCTTACCGGGACTAGCTACTACAATGAGCAGTTCTTC.